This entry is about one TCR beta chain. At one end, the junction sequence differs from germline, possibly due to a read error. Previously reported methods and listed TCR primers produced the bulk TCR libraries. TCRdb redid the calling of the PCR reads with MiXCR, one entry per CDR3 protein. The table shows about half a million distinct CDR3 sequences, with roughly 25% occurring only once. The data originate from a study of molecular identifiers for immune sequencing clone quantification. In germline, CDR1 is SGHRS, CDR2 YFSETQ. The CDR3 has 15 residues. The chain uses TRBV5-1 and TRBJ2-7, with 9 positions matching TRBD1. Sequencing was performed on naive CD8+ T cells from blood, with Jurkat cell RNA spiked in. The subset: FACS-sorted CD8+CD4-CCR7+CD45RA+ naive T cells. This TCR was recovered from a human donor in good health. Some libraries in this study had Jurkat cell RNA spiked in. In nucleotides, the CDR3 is TGCGCCGGCAGCTTGGCAGGGACAGGGTTCTACGAGCAGTACTTC. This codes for CAGSLAGTGFYEQYF.